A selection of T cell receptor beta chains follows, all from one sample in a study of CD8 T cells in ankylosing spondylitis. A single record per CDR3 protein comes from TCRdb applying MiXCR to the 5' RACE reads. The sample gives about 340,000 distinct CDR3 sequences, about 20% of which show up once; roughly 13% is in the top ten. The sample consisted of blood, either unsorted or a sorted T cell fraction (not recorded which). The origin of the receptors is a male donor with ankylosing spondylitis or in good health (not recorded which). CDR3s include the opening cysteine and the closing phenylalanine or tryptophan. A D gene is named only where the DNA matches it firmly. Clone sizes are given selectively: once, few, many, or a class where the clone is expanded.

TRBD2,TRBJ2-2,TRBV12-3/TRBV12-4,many,TGTGCCAGCTCCGGGAGGTGGAACACCGGGGAGCTGTTTTTT,CASSGRWNTGELFF
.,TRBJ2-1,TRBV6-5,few,TGTGCCAGCACCTTATCTCGGCGGGAAGGTTGGAATGAGCAGTTCTTC,CASTLSRREGWNEQFF
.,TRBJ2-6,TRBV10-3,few,TGTGCCACCCAAGACACTCACTCTGGGGCCAACGTCCTGACTTTC,CATQDTHSGANVLTF
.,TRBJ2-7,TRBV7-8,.,TGTGCCAGCAGCGCCGAGGCCTACGTTACCCTAAGCTACGAGCAGTACTTC,CASSAEAYVTLSYEQYF
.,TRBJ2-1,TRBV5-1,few,TGCGCCAGCAGCTTGGGGTGGACGGAATACAATGAGCAGTTCTTC,CASSLGWTEYNEQFF
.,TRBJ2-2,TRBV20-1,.,TGCAGTGCTAGAGATGGGGGGAACACCGGGGAGCTGTTTTTT,CSARDGGNTGELFF
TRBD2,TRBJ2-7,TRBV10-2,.,TGCGCCAGCTGGGAGGAGCGGGGGGAACTATACGAGCAGTACTTC,CASWEERGELYEQYF
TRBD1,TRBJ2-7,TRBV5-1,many,TGCGCCAGCAGCTCCGGGACAGAACCTAGCTCCTACGAGCAGTACTTC,CASSSGTEPSSYEQYF
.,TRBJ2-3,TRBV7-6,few,TGTGCCAGCAGTCTTGGACGCGAGGCAGATACGCAGTATTTT,CASSLGREADTQYF
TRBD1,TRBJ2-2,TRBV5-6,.,TGTGCCATCATTCAGGGGGCAGTAAACACCGGGGAGCTGTTTTTT,CAIIQGAVNTGELFF
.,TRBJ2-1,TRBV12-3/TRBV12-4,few,TGTGCCAGCAGTCGAACACCCCCCGCCGGGCCCAATAACTATGAGCAGTTCTTC,CASSRTPPAGPNNYEQFF
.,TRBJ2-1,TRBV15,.,TGTGCCACCAGCCCTCCGGGGATGGATGAGCAGTTCTTC,CATSPPGMDEQFF
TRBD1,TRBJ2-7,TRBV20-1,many,TGCAGTGCGCGCCTCGGGACAGGGACCTCCTACGAGCAGTACTTC,CSARLGTGTSYEQYF
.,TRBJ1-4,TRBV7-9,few,TGTGCCAGCAGAGACGGGGGTGTGAGTAATGAAAAACTGTTTTTT,CASRDGGVSNEKLFF
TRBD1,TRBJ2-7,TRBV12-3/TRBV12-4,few,TGTGCCAGCAGTTCACCTAGGGGACAGGGGGCGAACGAGCAGTACTTC,CASSSPRGQGANEQYF
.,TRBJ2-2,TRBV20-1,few,TGCAGTGCTAGCAAAGGGGACCGCTGGGGGGCCGGGGAGCTGTTTTTT,CSASKGDRWGAGELFF
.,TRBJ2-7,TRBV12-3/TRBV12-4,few,TGTGCCAGCAGTCCCTCTCTGGAGGGTATCTACGAGCAGTACTTC,CASSPSLEGIYEQYF
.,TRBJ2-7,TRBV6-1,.,TGTGCCAGCAGTGCCGACGTGGACTACGAGCAGTACTTC,CASSADVDYEQYF
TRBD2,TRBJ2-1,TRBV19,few,TGTGCCAGTACCCCCTCTGGCGGGGGGGTTCGTGAGCAGTTCTTC,CASTPSGGGVREQFF
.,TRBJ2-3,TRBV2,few,TGTGCCAGCAGTGAGGACAGATATAGCACAGATACGCAGTATTTT,CASSEDRYSTDTQYF
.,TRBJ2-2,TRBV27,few,TGTGCCAGCAGTTTTGTCGGCACACTCTACACCGGGGAGCTGTTTTTT,CASSFVGTLYTGELFF
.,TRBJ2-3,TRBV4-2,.,TGTGCCAGCAGCCAAGAAATGGCATCCGATCAAGATACGCAGTATTTT,CASSQEMASDQDTQYF
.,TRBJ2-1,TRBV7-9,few,TGTGCCAGCAGCTTACTGGCAGACTCCTACAATGAGCAGTTCTTC,CASSLLADSYNEQFF
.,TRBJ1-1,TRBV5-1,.,TGCGCCAGCAGCCAGCCCGGGGCAGGGATCACTGAAGCTTTCTTT,CASSQPGAGITEAFF
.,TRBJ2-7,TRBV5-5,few,TGTGCCAGCAGCTTGCTCGGTCAGCCTGGGTACGAGCAGTACTTC,CASSLLGQPGYEQYF
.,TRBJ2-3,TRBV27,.,TGTGCCAGCAGTTCGACAGGCGCGGATACGCAGTATTTT,CASSSTGADTQYF
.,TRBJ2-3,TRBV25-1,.,TGTGCCAGCAGTGACCTTGGCCCGAGGCGGGGTAGCACAGATACGCAGTATTTT,CASSDLGPRRGSTDTQYF
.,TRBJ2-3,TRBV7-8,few,TGTGCCAGCAGCTTAGATCGGGCAGGCGGAATCACAGATACGCAGTATTTT,CASSLDRAGGITDTQYF
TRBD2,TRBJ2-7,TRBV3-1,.,TGTGCCAGCAGCCAAGCGGCTAGCGGTGCCTACGAGCAGTACTTC,CASSQAASGAYEQYF
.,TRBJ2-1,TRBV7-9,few,TGTGCCAGCAGCCGCGGGGCCTCTATAGGATGGTTCTTC,CASSRGASIGWFF
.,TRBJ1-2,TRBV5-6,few,TGTGCCAGCAGAACGGAGGCGGGAGGCTACACCTTC,CASRTEAGGYTF
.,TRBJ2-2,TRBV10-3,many,TGTGCCATCAGTGAGCCGGATTCGGTCAGGGCGACCTGGGAGCTGTTTTTT,CAISEPDSVRATWELFF
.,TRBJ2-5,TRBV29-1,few,TGCAGCGCAGGGGCGGGGGAGACCCAGTACTTC,CSAGAGETQYF
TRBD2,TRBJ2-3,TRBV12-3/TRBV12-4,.,TGTGCCAGCAATCCTGGACTAGCGGGGGGGACAGATACGCAGTATTTT,CASNPGLAGGTDTQYF
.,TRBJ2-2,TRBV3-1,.,TGTGCCAGCAGTCCCGGTTTTAGCCCGAACACCGGGGAGCTGTTTTTT,CASSPGFSPNTGELFF
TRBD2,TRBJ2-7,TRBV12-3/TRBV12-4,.,TGTGCCAGCAGTACATTCCCGGGACTAGCCCCCTACGAGCAGTACTTC,CASSTFPGLAPYEQYF
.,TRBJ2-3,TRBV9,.,TGTGCCAGCAGCAAAATAGCGGCGAGCACAGATACGCAGTATTTT,CASSKIAASTDTQYF
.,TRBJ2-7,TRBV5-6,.,TGTGCCAGCAGCTCGGGGCACCTATACGAGCAGTACTTC,CASSSGHLYEQYF
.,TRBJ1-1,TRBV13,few,TGTGCCAGCAGCTCTGAGGGGAGTTGGGGCGGTTATGAAGCTTTCTTT,CASSSEGSWGGYEAFF
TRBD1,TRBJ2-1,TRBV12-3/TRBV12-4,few,TGTGCCAGCAGTCGGGGACAGGGGAGCTACAATGAGCAGTTCTTC,CASSRGQGSYNEQFF
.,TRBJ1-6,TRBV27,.,TGTGCCAGCAGTTTAGGGAATAATTCACCCCTCCACTTT,CASSLGNNSPLHF
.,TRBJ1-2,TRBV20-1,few,TGCAGTGCTTCAACAGGGTATTCGAGCTATGGCTACACCTTC,CSASTGYSSYGYTF
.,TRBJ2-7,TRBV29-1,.,TGCAGCGTTGAAAGAGGGAAGACTGACGAGCAGTACTTC,CSVERGKTDEQYF
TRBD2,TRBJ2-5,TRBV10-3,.,TGTGCCATCAGCGGACTAGCGGAGGAGACCCAGTACTTC,CAISGLAEETQYF
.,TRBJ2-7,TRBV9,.,TGTGCCAGCAGCGTAGACGGGAGCATCTACGAGCAGTACTTC,CASSVDGSIYEQYF
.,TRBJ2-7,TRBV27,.,TGTGCCAGCAGTTTAGAGAAGGGCCAGGGCGAGCAGTACTTC,CASSLEKGQGEQYF
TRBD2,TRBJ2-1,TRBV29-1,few,TGCAGCACCCGGGGGGGAGTTTTAGGGCTCTCCTACAATGAGCAGTTCTTC,CSTRGGVLGLSYNEQFF
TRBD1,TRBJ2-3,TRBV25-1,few,TGTGCCAGCAGTGACAGGGGGCGCGTCCTCGACCCAGATACGCAGTATTTT,CASSDRGRVLDPDTQYF
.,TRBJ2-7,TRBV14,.,TGTGCCAGCAGCCAAGGTGATATCGGGGAATCTCTCGGCTACGAGCAGTACTTC,CASSQGDIGESLGYEQYF
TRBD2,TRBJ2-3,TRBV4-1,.,TGCGCCAGCAGCCAATTCCCAGCGGGGCCGTCGGATACGCAGTATTTT,CASSQFPAGPSDTQYF
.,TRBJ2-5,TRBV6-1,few,TGTGCCAGCCGGCGGGGACTCCAAGAGACCCAGTACTTC,CASRRGLQETQYF
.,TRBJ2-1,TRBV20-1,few,TGCAGTGCTAGATCCGGCAGGGCACGTTTCGGGAATGAGCAGTTCTTC,CSARSGRARFGNEQFF
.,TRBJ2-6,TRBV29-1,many,TGCAGCGCCTACGGTTTAGCTGGGGCCAACGTCCTGACTTTC,CSAYGLAGANVLTF
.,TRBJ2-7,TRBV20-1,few,TGCAGTGCTAGTAGCAGGGGACTCTCCTACGAGCAGTACTTC,CSASSRGLSYEQYF
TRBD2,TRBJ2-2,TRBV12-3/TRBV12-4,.,TGTGCCAGCAGTTTTCAGGGACTAGCAGACACCGGGGAGCTGTTTTTT,CASSFQGLADTGELFF
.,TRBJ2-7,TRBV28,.,TGTGCCAGCAGTTTAGGACCGGACTCTGCCCTCTCCTACGAGCAGTACTTC,CASSLGPDSALSYEQYF
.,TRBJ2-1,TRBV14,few,TGTGCCAGCAGCGAAGACCGGTACAATGAGCAGTTCTTC,CASSEDRYNEQFF